These 22 T cell receptor beta chains share one sample of origin, sequenced in a study of shared clonotypes between healthy human individuals. Produced via immunoSEQ multiplex PCR; TCRdb's table is partial and in-frame only. Here the sample spans roughly 2.1 million clones, roughly 91% being singletons. Naive CD8 isolation took CD45RO-negative cells positively selected for CCR7 and excluded terminally differentiated effector memory CD45RA+ cells. The sample consisted of naive CD8+ T cells from PBMCs. These receptors were obtained from a man between 18 and 29 years old in good health. Some clones in this sample may be carry-over from other donors' samples.

The chain has TRBV27 and TRBJ1-1; D is possibly TRBD1 (5 bases). The length of the CDR3 is 18 residues. Per germline, CDR1 MNHEY and CDR2 SMNVEV (reference sequence). Trimming cost V 3 bases and J 0 bases, with 20 bases left between them. As DNA, the CDR3 is TGTGCCAGCAGTTTCGGGCCCATGATTTGGGGGATGAACACTGAAGCTTTCTTT. It is translated as CASSFGPMIWGMNTEAFF.

This clone was detected a few times. This chain uses TRBV27 with TRBJ1-5; 11 nucleotides line up with TRBD1. Trimming at V came to 8 bases and at J to 6 bases, leaving 6 bases not matched to a gene. Germline V CDR1 and CDR2: MNHEY, SMNVEV (reference sequence). This CDR3 is 14 amino acids long. CDR3 sequence (DNA): TGTGCCAGCGGGGACAGGGGGACAGGTCAGCCCCAGCATTTT. Its protein product is CASGDRGTGQPQHF.

V and J are TRBV11-3 and TRBJ2-3, with 9 positions matching TRBD1. Germline V gene data show CDR1 as SGHNT and CDR2 as YENEEA. The V segment lost 5 bases and the J segment 6 bases; nucleotides outside the gene matches: 9. The CDR3 loop spans 15 amino acids. CDR3 sequence (DNA): TGTGCCAGCAGCCAGTGGGGGACAGGGTCCGATACGCAGTATTTT. It encodes CASSQWGTGSDTQYF.

In the case of this clone: In the same sample, other DNA sequences code for this CDR3. The CDR3 reads CASSSDSNTGELFF. In nucleotides, the CDR3 is TGTGCCAGCAGCTCGGACTCAAACACCGGGGAGCTGTTTTTT. The rearrangement links TRBV28 to TRBJ2-2; tentatively, D is TRBD2 (5 bases). CDR1 MDHEN and CDR2 SYDVKM come from the germline V gene. The germline V and J ends were trimmed by 6 bases and 2 bases, with 10 bases remaining between them. The CDR3 is 14 amino acids.

J is TRBJ2-5 and V is TRBV30, with D perhaps assigned TRBD1 or TRBD2 (5 bases each). The J call may not be correct, given that the DNA end is closer to TRBJ2-7. The CDR3 spans 13 residues. Germline V gene sequence: CDR1 GTSNPN, CDR2 SVGIG (reference sequence). CDR3: CAWRGDGSYEQYF. For the CDR3, the DNA is TGTGCCTGGAGAGGGGACGGATCCTACGAGCAGTACTTC.

The chain combines TRBV7-9 with TRBJ2-2; D remains unclear. The CDR3 covers 15 residues. The V and J ends lost 1 base and 1 base respectively, with 7 bases between them. CDR1 is SEHNR, CDR2 FQNEAQ, per germline (reference sequence). CDR3 in DNA: TGTGCCAGCAGCTTAGGCAAGGGGAACACCGGGGAGCTGTTTTTT. As protein: CASSLGKGNTGELFF.

V usage is TRBV9 and J usage is TRBJ1-4, with D perhaps matching TRBD1 (6 bases). The CDR3 length is 15 residues. The germline gives CDR1 SGDLS, CDR2 YYNGEE. V lost 6 bases and J 5 bases, leaving 17 bases between the germline ends. The CDR3 protein is CASTEGGTPNEKLFF. For the CDR3, the DNA is TGTGCCAGCACCGAGGGGGGGACACCGAATGAAAAACTGTTTTTT.

The chain carries TRBV7-7 and TRBJ2-7, with 11 bases that match TRBD2. CDR3 length: 14 amino acids. J gave up 4 bases and V 5 bases, and 4 bases lay outside the gene matches. Germline V gives CDR1 SSHAT, CDR2 FNYEAQ (reference sequence). The CDR3 is CASSPGTSGYEQYF. The CDR3 nucleotides are TGTGCCAGCAGCCCCGGGACTAGCGGTTACGAGCAGTACTTC.

The J gene is TRBJ2-7, the V gene TRBV28; 9 positions match TRBD2. The CDR3 is 15 amino acids. Germline V gives CDR1 MDHEN, CDR2 SYDVKM. V was clipped by 2 bases and J by 6 bases; unmatched bases: 8. This CDR3 reads CASSLPSGKIGEQYF. DNA of the CDR3: TGTGCCAGCAGTTTACCTAGCGGGAAAATTGGCGAGCAGTACTTC.

This clone was recorded only once. The chain employs TRBV28 and TRBJ2-7; TRBD2 aligns across 14 bases. V was pared by 4 bases and J by 9 bases, with 2 bases of the junction left unmatched. Germline V gene lookup returns CDR1 MDHEN and CDR2 SYDVKM. CDR3 length equals 13 residues. The CDR3 sequence is CASSSGLAGGQYF. DNA of the CDR3: TGTGCCAGCAGTTCCGGACTAGCGGGAGGGCAGTACTTC.

This chain uses TRBV18 with TRBJ2-5, with D possibly being TRBD1 or TRBD2 (5 bases each). V gave up 3 bases and J gave up 3 bases, with 14 bases separating them. The germline CDR1 and CDR2 sequences are KGHSH and LQKENI. CDR3 size: 15 residues. CDR3 in amino acids: CASSPNRDREETQYF. In DNA, the CDR3 is TGTGCCAGCTCACCCAACCGGGACCGGGAAGAGACCCAGTACTTC. Complete variable domain (other parts from reference TRBV18 and TRBJ2-5): NAGVMQNPRHLVRRRGQEARLRCSPMKGHSHVYWYRQLPEEGLKFMVYLQKENIIDESGMPKERFSAEFPKEGPSILRIQQVVRGDSAAYFCASSPNRDREETQYFGPGTRLLVL.

Concerning this clone itself: Other nucleotide sequences in the sample specify the same CDR3. The rearrangement uses TRBV19 and TRBJ1-5; TRBD1 is a possible D gene (5 bases). The germline V gene encodes CDR1 LNHDA and CDR2 SQIVND (reference sequence). The CDR3 is 13 residues long. Trimming took 7 bases from V and 1 from J, leaving 8 bases between them. The CDR3 protein is CASTGSSNQPQHF. The CDR3 bases are TGTGCCAGTACAGGGAGCAGCAATCAGCCCCAGCATTTT.

This sequence joins TRBV5-1 and TRBJ2-7; D may match TRBD1 or TRBD2 (5 bases each). With 4 bases removed from V and 2 bases from J, the gap between germline ends came to 16 bases. The CDR3 totals 15 residues. Germline V lookup: CDR1 SGHRS, CDR2 YFSETQ. For the CDR3, the DNA is TGCGCCAGCAGCCAAAGTCGGGGACCGACCTACGAGCAGTACTTC. It encodes CASSQSRGPTYEQYF.

The chain has TRBV11-3 and TRBJ1-3; D is ambiguous. The germline V gene has CDR1 SGHNT and CDR2 YENEEA. Trimming shortened V by 4 bases and J by 4 bases, and 8 bases separated the two germline ends. The CDR3 is made up of 13 amino acids. CDR3 DNA sequence: TGTGCCAGCAGCTCCGGACGGGGAAACACCATATATTTT. Amino acid sequence: CASSSGRGNTIYF. The full variable domain, its missing parts supplied by reference TRBV11-3 and TRBJ1-3, is EAGVVQSPRYKIIEKKQPVAFWCNPISGHNTLYWYLQNLGQGPELLIRYENEEAVDDSQLPKDRFSAERLKGVDSTLKIQPAELGDSAVYLCASSSGRGNTIYFGEGSWLTVV.

The genes are TRBV11-3 and TRBJ2-2; 8 nucleotides align to TRBD1. With 5 bases clipped from V and 3 bases from J, the junction kept 5 bases outside the gene matches. CDR3 length equals 15 residues. CDR1 and CDR2 from the germline V gene are SGHNT and YENEEA. CDR3 sequence (DNA): TGTGCCAGCAGCCCCAGGGGGCAAGACACCGGGGAGCTGTTTTTT. Protein: CASSPRGQDTGELFF.

The rearrangement links TRBV14 to TRBJ2-7, with 11 bases that match TRBD2. Germline V gene data show CDR1 as SGHDN and CDR2 as FVKESK. Trimming at V came to 0 bases and at J to 7 bases, leaving 5 bases not matched to a gene. The CDR3 covers 15 residues. The CDR3 protein is CASSQEVRLAGEQYF. The CDR3 region has the DNA TGTGCCAGCAGCCAAGAGGTGAGACTAGCGGGAGAGCAGTACTTC.

This clone occurred once. V gene TRBV2 combines with J gene TRBJ2-7; 7 positions agree with TRBD2. With V trimmed by 7 bases and J by 3 bases, 6 bases remained unmatched. The length of the CDR3 is 13 residues. CDR1 and CDR2 from the germline V gene are SNHLY and FYNNEI. DNA for the CDR3: TGTGCCAGCACCCCGGGGAGGGGCTACGAGCAGTACTTC. This translates into CASTPGRGYEQYF.

Worth noting for this clone: A junction boundary mismatches the germline segment, possibly from a read error. The DNA for the CDR3 is TGTGCCAGCAGTTTATCCGGAGGACTAGCGGCGCCTGGGATCTTC. Its translation: CASSLSGGLAAPGIF. The chain combines TRBV27 with TRBJ2-1, with TRBD2 matching over 10 bases. Per the germline V gene, CDR1 is MNHEY and CDR2 is SMNVEV (reference sequence). The CDR3 spans 15 residues.

The chain has TRBV5-6 and TRBJ1-1; possibly TRBD1 for D (6 bases). Germline CDR1 is SGHDT and CDR2 is YYEEEE. The CDR3 spans 15 residues. V shed 1 base and J shed 2 bases, with 12 bases lying between them. DNA of the CDR3: TGTGCCAGCAGCTTGCTCGCCGGGACAAACACTGAAGCTTTCTTT. This translates into CASSLLAGTNTEAFF.

The chain carries TRBV7-6 and TRBJ1-5; D is unclear. The CDR3 contains 13 residues. Trimming pared 4 bases from V and 2 bases from J, leaving 6 bases between. Germline CDR1 and CDR2: SGHVS and FNYEAQ. The CDR3 nucleotides are TGTGCCAGCAGCTCTGAGCGCAATCAGCCCCAGCATTTT. This encodes CASSSERNQPQHF.

The chain uses TRBV9 and TRBJ2-7; 8 bases fit TRBD1. V lost 5 bases, J lost 5 bases, and 12 bases stayed unmatched. The CDR3 covers 15 residues. Germline values: CDR1 SGDLS, CDR2 YYNGEE. The DNA of the CDR3 is TGTGCCAGCAGTGCCGCCCCCGGGACAGGTGACGAGCAGTACTTC. Its protein product is CASSAAPGTGDEQYF.

The rearrangement joins TRBV15 to TRBJ2-1, with D possibly being TRBD1 (6 bases). Trimming cost V 0 bases and J 8 bases, with 8 bases left between them. CDR3 size: 13 residues. Germline CDR1 and CDR2: LNHNV and YYDKDF (reference sequence). DNA of the CDR3: TGTGCCACCAGCAGAGATGAGGGGGATGAGCAGTTCTTC. Protein: CATSRDEGDEQFF. The full variable domain, completed using reference TRBV15 and TRBJ2-1, is DAMVIQNPRYQVTQFGKPVTLSCSQTLNHNVMYWYQQKSSQAPKLLFHYYDKDFNNEADTPDNFQSRRPNTSFCFLDIRSPGLGDTAMYLCATSRDEGDEQFFGPGTRLTVL.